The 21 T cell receptor beta chains in this list originate from one sample, sequenced in a study of blood T cell repertoires in COVID-19. Clones were sequenced by immunoSEQ multiplex PCR, and TCRdb holds only the in-frame ones, with some missing. Of roughly 250,000 clones in the sample, roughly 84% are singletons; the top ten hold less than 2%. Sequencing used peripheral blood. All receptors derive from a middle-aged woman who had recovered from COVID-19.

The CDR3 loop reads CASSLAWSSGGNEQFF. The CDR3 DNA sequence: TGTGCCAGCAGCTTAGCGTGGTCTAGCGGGGGGAATGAGCAGTTCTTC. V gene TRBV7-6 combines with J gene TRBJ2-1; 11 nucleotides match TRBD2. The CDR3 runs to 16 residues. J lost 7 bases, V lost 0 bases, and 5 bases had no gene match. Germline V gene lookup returns CDR1 SGHVS and CDR2 FNYEAQ.

V gene TRBV21-1 combines with J gene TRBJ2-3; the D call of TRBD1 is as the table states it, not checked on the DNA. TRBV21-1 is reported as a pseudogene. The CDR3 sequence is 16 residues long. In nucleotides, the CDR3 is TGTGCCAGCAGCAAAGAAGACAGGGGTCTCACAGATACGCAGTATTTT. It codes for CASSKEDRGLTDTQYF.

On this clone: Other DNA sequences from this sample encode an identical CDR3 as well. The V call is TRBV5-1, the J call TRBJ1-2; no firm D call. Trimming shortened V by 1 base and J by 0 bases, and 4 bases separated the two germline ends. From germline, CDR1 is SGHRS and CDR2 YFSETQ. The CDR3 runs 13 residues. The CDR3 loop is CASSLLSNYGYTF. For the CDR3, the DNA is TGCGCCAGCAGCTTGCTCTCTAACTATGGCTACACCTTC.

The chain is built from TRBV27 and TRBJ2-7; a possible D gene is TRBD2 (5 bases). CDR1 and CDR2 from the germline V gene are MNHEY and SMNVEV (reference sequence). The CDR3 is made up of 15 amino acids. The ends were cut back, 2 bases at V and 2 bases at J, with 13 bases in the middle. The CDR3 sequence: CASSLGSASTYEQYF. The DNA for the CDR3 is TGTGCCAGCAGTTTAGGGAGCGCCTCGACCTACGAGCAGTACTTC.

The chain couples TRBV12-3 or TRBV12-4 to TRBJ1-1; D unclear. The CDR3 covers 13 residues. V lost 3 bases, J lost 3 bases, and 8 bases lay in between. Here the CDR3 DNA reads TGTGCCAGCAGTTTCGAGTACTACACTGAAGCTTTCTTT. Protein: CASSFEYYTEAFF.

This clone has only one observation. The chain joins TRBV19 to TRBJ1-2; TRBD1 agrees at 8 bases. CDR3 length: 17 residues. Germline CDR1 reads LNHDA; CDR2 reads SQIVND (reference sequence). V gave up 5 bases and J gave up 4 bases; unmatched junction bases: 15. The CDR3 coding sequence is TGTGCCAGTAGTCCTCCGGGACAGGTTCTCCCTGTCTATGGCTACACCTTC. This codes for CASSPPGQVLPVYGYTF.

This CDR3 reads CASSFGGSTNEKLFF. CDR3 nucleotides: TGTGCCAGCAGTTTTGGAGGGTCCACTAATGAAAAACTGTTTTTT. The chain is built from TRBV28 and TRBJ1-4; D is ambiguous. The CDR3 totals 15 residues. Germline assignment: CDR1 MDHEN and CDR2 SYDVKM. Trimming removed 3 bases from V and 2 bases from J, with 10 bases in between.

This sequence joins TRBV6-1 and TRBJ2-2; D possibly corresponds to TRBD1 (6 bases). The CDR3 consists of 16 residues. Looked up from germline, CDR1 is MNHNS and CDR2 is SASEGT. V shed 0 bases and J shed 7 bases, with 15 bases lying between them. The CDR3 loop is CASSEATNRGGGELFF. The CDR3 DNA reads as TGTGCCAGCAGTGAAGCGACTAACCGAGGGGGCGGGGAGCTGTTTTTT.

V and J are TRBV2 and TRBJ2-2; 8 positions agree with TRBD2. Germline V CDR1 and CDR2: SNHLY, FYNNEI. The V segment lost 6 bases and the J segment 1 base; nucleotides outside the gene matches: 4. The CDR3 runs to 15 residues. The CDR3 DNA reads TGTGCCAGCAGGACTCTAGCGGGGAACACCGGGGAGCTGTTTTTT. Translated: CASRTLAGNTGELFF. Based on the CDR3 plus reference TRBV2 and TRBJ2-2, the full variable domain is EPEVTQTPSHQVTQMGQEVILRCVPISNHLYFYWYRQILGQKVEFLVSFYNNEISEKSEIFDDQFSVERPDGSNFTLKIRSTKLEDSAMYFCASRTLAGNTGELFFGEGSRLTVL.

The rearrangement uses TRBV19 and TRBJ1-5; D is unresolved. This CDR3 comprises 14 residues. The germline V gene has CDR1 LNHDA and CDR2 SQIVND (reference sequence). The V gene lost 5 bases and the J gene lost 9 bases, with 17 bases spanning the gap. In DNA, the CDR3 is TGTGCCAGTAGTCCCCGGGGTAGGGCTGGGCCCCAGCATTTT. Amino acid sequence: CASSPRGRAGPQHF.

V gene TRBV3-1 (or the pseudogene TRBV3-2) combines with J gene TRBJ1-1; tentatively, D is TRBD1 (6 bases). With 5 bases removed from V and 10 bases from J, the gap between germline ends came to 20 bases. Germline CDR1 and CDR2: LGHDT and YNNKEL (reference sequence). The CDR3 loop spans 14 amino acids. This CDR3 is CASSSRAFGRGAFF. The CDR3 DNA reads TGTGCCAGCAGCAGCCGGGCCTTTGGCAGGGGAGCTTTCTTT.

The V gene is TRBV4-1, the J gene TRBJ1-5; D possibly corresponds to TRBD1 (5 bases). Per the germline V gene, CDR1 is MGHRA and CDR2 is YSYEKL. The CDR3 is made up of 16 amino acids. The V end was cut by 0 bases, the J end by 11 bases, with 20 bases between. The DNA of the CDR3 is TGCGCCAGCAGCCAAGAAGGAGGGGCCTCCAAAAGGGCCCAGCATTTT. It is translated as CASSQEGGASKRAQHF.

J is TRBJ2-3 and V is TRBV19; D is possibly TRBD1 (6 bases). Germline V gene sequence: CDR1 LNHDA, CDR2 SQIVND (reference sequence). CDR3 length: 14 residues. Trimming removed 6 bases from V and 3 bases from J, with 13 bases in between. The CDR3, as DNA: TGTGCCAGTAGACGACAGGTGTCTACAGATACGCAGTATTTT. It is translated as CASRRQVSTDTQYF.

The DNA of the CDR3 is TGTGCCAGTAGTAGAAGGGAGTCGGCTGAAGCTTTCTTT. Translated: CASSRRESAEAFF. This chain connects TRBV19 to TRBJ1-1; the D is unclear. Germline V lookup: CDR1 LNHDA, CDR2 SQIVND (reference sequence). The length of the CDR3 is 13 residues. V was cut by 4 bases and J by 6 bases, with 12 bases left in between.

The chain has TRBV7-8 and TRBJ1-1; possible D gene TRBD1, 5 bases. The CDR3 consists of 15 residues. Deletions cut 3 bases from V and 4 bases from J, with 15 bases between. From germline, CDR1 is SGHVS and CDR2 FQNEAQ. The CDR3 DNA is TGTGCCAGCAGCTTCGGGGGGGGGAAGGTCACTGAAGCTTTCTTT. Translating it yields CASSFGGGKVTEAFF.

The chain is built from TRBV27 and TRBJ2-1, with TRBD1 matching 9 bases. The CDR3 totals 15 residues. Germline CDR1 MNHEY, CDR2 SMNVEV (reference sequence). V was clipped by 5 bases and J by 5 bases; unmatched bases: 7. The CDR3 coding sequence is TGTGCCAGCAGTCCACGGGACAGGGCTAACAATGAGCAGTTCTTC. Translating gives CASSPRDRANNEQFF.

This chain connects TRBV11-3 to TRBJ2-7; 7 bases align to TRBD1. V was pared by 4 bases and J by 2 bases, with 2 bases of the junction left unmatched. CDR1 is SGHNT and CDR2 is YENEEA in the germline V gene. The CDR3 spans 13 residues. The CDR3 here is CASSSRGTYEQYF. In DNA form, the CDR3 reads TGTGCCAGCAGCTCCAGGGGGACCTACGAGCAGTACTTC.

The gene calls are TRBV11-2 and TRBJ2-7; 8 bases align to TRBD2. V lost 1 base to trimming and J lost 6 bases; unmatched junction nucleotides: 2. Germline-derived CDR1 and CDR2 are SGHAT and FQNNGV. There are 13 residues in the CDR3. The CDR3 protein is CASSLGTSTEQYF. DNA of the CDR3: TGTGCCAGCAGCTTAGGGACTAGCACCGAGCAGTACTTC.

The rearrangement links TRBV10-3 to TRBJ2-7; 8 bases are shared with TRBD2. CDR1 is ENHRY and CDR2 is SYGVKD in the germline V gene. The CDR3 totals 13 residues. With 6 bases clipped from V and 7 bases from J, the junction kept 8 bases outside the gene matches. CDR3 in amino acids: CAIRSGGPGEQYF. CDR3 nucleotide sequence: TGTGCCATCAGGAGCGGGGGACCCGGGGAGCAGTACTTC.

The rearrangement joins TRBV19 to TRBJ1-5; tentatively, D is TRBD1 (5 bases). This CDR3 is 13 amino acids long. The V end lost 8 bases, the J end lost 7 bases, and 15 bases lay between the germline ends. Germline CDR1 reads LNHDA; CDR2 reads SQIVND (reference sequence). As DNA, the CDR3 is TGTGCCAGTGCCCGGGGGGGGGAGCAGCCCCAGCATTTT. This translates into CASARGGEQPQHF.

The chain uses TRBV28 and TRBJ1-1; 7 bases align to TRBD1. Germline V CDR1 and CDR2: MDHEN, SYDVKM. This CDR3 comprises 14 residues. V was pared by 8 bases and J by 4 bases, with 10 bases of the junction left unmatched. CDR3 coding DNA: TGTGCCAGCGTTTTCGAGACAGGGTTCACTGAAGCTTTCTTT. Translated: CASVFETGFTEAFF. The full variable domain, with the rest looked up from reference TRBV28 and TRBJ1-1, is DVKVTQSSRYLVKRTGEKVFLECVQDMDHENMFWYRQDPGLGLRLIYFSYDVKMKEKGDIPEGYSVSREKKERFSLILESASTNQTSMYLCASVFETGFTEAFFGQGTRLTVV.